Below, 16 T cell receptor beta chains from the same sample are listed, as sequenced in a study of blood T cell repertoires in COVID-19. The table came from immunoSEQ multiplex PCR; TCRdb's copy has only in-frame clones and leaves some out. The profile shows roughly 360,000 clones, over 75% of them singletons. The sequenced material came from PBMCs or T cells enriched from blood (not recorded which). The receptors originated from a man under 40 who had recovered from COVID-19.

This chain connects TRBV9 to TRBJ1-2; TRBD1 matches 11 bases. This CDR3 has 17 amino acids. Germline V gene data show CDR1 as SGDLS and CDR2 as YYNGEE. V lost 3 bases, J lost 2 bases, and 9 bases stayed unmatched. Written as DNA, the CDR3 is TGTGCCAGCAGCGCCCGGACAGGGGGCGGTGGGAACTATGGCTACACCTTC. This sequence encodes CASSARTGGGGNYGYTF.

The table lists this clone with a count of one. The chain joins TRBV4-1 to TRBJ1-1; 7 nucleotides match TRBD1. V trimming: 0 bases; J trimming: 0 bases; junction bases outside the gene matches: 4. The CDR3 length is 16 residues. CDR1 and CDR2 (germline): MGHRA, YSYEKL. CDR3 bases: TGCGCCAGCAGCCAAGACGGGACAGTTATGAACACTGAAGCTTTCTTT. Amino acid sequence: CASSQDGTVMNTEAFF.

The chain couples TRBV2 to TRBJ1-6, with D possibly being TRBD1 (6 bases). The ends were cut back, 10 bases at V and 7 bases at J, with 14 bases in the middle. This CDR3 is built from 13 residues. Germline CDR1 and CDR2: SNHLY and FYNNEI. The CDR3 is CATPGHRNSPLHF. In nucleotides, the CDR3 is TGTGCCACCCCGGGACATCGAAATTCACCCCTCCACTTT.

This clone was recorded once. The chain is built from TRBV30 and TRBJ2-1, with a weak D call TRBD1 (6 bases). Germline values: CDR1 GTSNPN, CDR2 SVGIG (reference sequence). The CDR3 length is 14 residues. Between the trimmed V and J ends, which lost 2 bases and 1 base, there was a span of 9 bases. The CDR3 spells CAWSRDTSYNEQFF. CDR3 nucleotide sequence: TGTGCCTGGAGTAGGGACACTTCCTACAATGAGCAGTTCTTC. The full variable domain, with the rest looked up from reference TRBV30 and TRBJ2-1, is SQTIHQWPATLVQPVGSPLSLECTVEGTSNPNLYWYRQAAGRGLQLLFYSVGIGQISSEVPQNLSASRPQDRQFILSSKKLLLSDSGFYLCAWSRDTSYNEQFFGPGTRLTVL.

This chain connects TRBV3-1 (or the pseudogene TRBV3-2) to TRBJ2-1; no reliable D call. This CDR3 is 13 amino acids long. The germline V gene encodes CDR1 LGHDT and CDR2 YNNKEL (reference sequence). Trimming cost V 4 bases and J 8 bases, with 12 bases left between them. The CDR3 protein is CASSRRITDEQFF. CDR3 coding DNA: TGTGCCAGCAGCCGTCGTATAACGGATGAGCAGTTCTTC.

V and J are TRBV5-1 and TRBJ2-2; TRBD2 matches 12 bases. The germline V gene has CDR1 SGHRS and CDR2 YFSETQ. V was clipped by 4 bases and J by 5 bases; unmatched bases: 9. The CDR3 has 17 residues. The CDR3 DNA reads as TGCGCCAGCAGCCCTCTAGCGGGGGGGCGATGGACCGGGGAGCTGTTTTTT. As protein: CASSPLAGGRWTGELFF.

V usage is TRBV11-2 and J usage is TRBJ1-3; D is unresolved. Trimming removed 5 bases from V and 2 bases from J, with 13 bases in between. Germline V gives CDR1 SGHAT, CDR2 FQNNGV. The CDR3 sequence is 15 residues long. The CDR3 DNA reads as TGTGCCAGCAGCCCTAGTGGTAGCGCTGGAAACACCATATATTTT. It translates to CASSPSGSAGNTIYF.

The V and J genes are TRBV5-4 and TRBJ1-1, with D unclear. With 2 bases removed from V and 3 bases from J, the gap between germline ends came to 14 bases. Germline CDR1 reads SGHNT; CDR2 reads YYREEE (reference sequence). This CDR3 contains 15 residues. DNA for the CDR3: TGTGCCAGCAGCTTTGGAGGCAGGAGGGACACTGAAGCTTTCTTT. Translated: CASSFGGRRDTEAFF.

This chain links TRBV4-1 with TRBJ1-4; 9 positions match TRBD1. The V gene end was trimmed by 3 bases and the J gene end by 4 bases; junction bases not matched to a gene: 0. The CDR3 is 14 residues long. Germline values: CDR1 MGHRA, CDR2 YSYEKL. Here the CDR3 reads CASSQTGGNEKLFF. CDR3 nucleotide sequence: TGCGCCAGCAGCCAGACAGGGGGTAATGAAAAACTGTTTTTT.

The DNA of the CDR3 is TGTGCCATCAGTGACCTTCAGGGGAATGATGGCTACACCTTC. This encodes CAISDLQGNDGYTF. The rearrangement links TRBV10-3 to TRBJ1-2; tentative D call: TRBD1 (6 bases). CDR3 size: 14 residues. Between the trimmed V and J ends, which lost 3 bases and 6 bases, there was a span of 14 bases. Germline V lookup: CDR1 ENHRY, CDR2 SYGVKD.

This chain links TRBV7-9 with TRBJ1-5; TRBD1 might be the D (6 bases). Germline CDR1 and CDR2: SEHNR and FQNEAQ (reference sequence). The CDR3 is 16 amino acids. Trimming shortened V by 1 base and J by 4 bases, and 14 bases separated the two germline ends. In DNA form, the CDR3 reads TGTGCCAGCAGCTTAGAACCCGGGAGGGGGAATCAGCCCCAGCATTTT. Its translation is CASSLEPGRGNQPQHF.

The chain is built from TRBV2 and TRBJ2-5, with 9 bases identical to TRBD1. J lost 5 bases, V lost 6 bases, and 10 bases had no gene match. Germline values: CDR1 SNHLY, CDR2 FYNNEI. The CDR3 extends over 15 amino acids. CDR3 region: CASREQGAVGETQYF. The CDR3 region has the DNA TGTGCCAGCAGAGAACAGGGGGCTGTTGGGGAGACCCAGTACTTC.

The CDR3, as DNA: TGTGCCAGTAGCCCAACAGGGTACTCTAACTATGGCTACACCTTC. Translated, it gives CASSPTGYSNYGYTF. The rearrangement joins TRBV19 to TRBJ1-2, with D possibly matching TRBD1 (6 bases). The CDR3 is made up of 15 amino acids. Trimming removed 6 bases at V and 0 bases at J, with 14 bases between. Germline-derived CDR1 and CDR2 are LNHDA and SQIVND (reference sequence).

J is TRBJ2-3 and V is TRBV5-6; D is possibly TRBD2 (5 bases). Trimming stripped 1 base from V and 4 bases from J, with 13 bases between. Germline CDR1 reads SGHDT; CDR2 reads YYEEEE. The CDR3 consists of 15 residues. The CDR3 spells CASSLRGHHPDTQYF. DNA for the CDR3: TGTGCCAGCAGCTTGCGAGGGCATCACCCAGATACGCAGTATTTT. Complete variable domain (other parts from reference TRBV5-6 and TRBJ2-3): DAGVTQSPTHLIKTRGQQVTLRCSPKSGHDTVSWYQQALGQGPQFIFQYYEEEERQRGNFPDRFSGHQFPNYSSELNVNALLLGDSALYLCASSLRGHHPDTQYFGPGTRLTVL.

This clone has only a few counts. The rearrangement uses TRBV7-3 and TRBJ1-2; 9 bases map to TRBD1. Trimming cost V 5 bases and J 7 bases; bases outside gene matches: 11. Germline lookup yields CDR1 SGHTA and CDR2 FQGTGA. CDR3 length: 15 residues. Written as DNA, the CDR3 is TGTGCCAGCAGCCTCCCCGGACAGGGGCGCAGTGGCTACACCTTC. This sequence encodes CASSLPGQGRSGYTF.

V gene TRBV29-1 combines with J gene TRBJ2-1, with D possibly TRBD1 on 6 matching bases. The V end lost 5 bases, the J end lost 10 bases, and 6 bases lay between the germline ends. The germline CDR1 and CDR2 sequences are SQVTM and ANQGSEA. The CDR3 extends over 9 amino acids. The CDR3 protein is CSVTGEQFF. In nucleotides, the CDR3 is TGCAGCGTTACAGGGGAGCAGTTCTTC.